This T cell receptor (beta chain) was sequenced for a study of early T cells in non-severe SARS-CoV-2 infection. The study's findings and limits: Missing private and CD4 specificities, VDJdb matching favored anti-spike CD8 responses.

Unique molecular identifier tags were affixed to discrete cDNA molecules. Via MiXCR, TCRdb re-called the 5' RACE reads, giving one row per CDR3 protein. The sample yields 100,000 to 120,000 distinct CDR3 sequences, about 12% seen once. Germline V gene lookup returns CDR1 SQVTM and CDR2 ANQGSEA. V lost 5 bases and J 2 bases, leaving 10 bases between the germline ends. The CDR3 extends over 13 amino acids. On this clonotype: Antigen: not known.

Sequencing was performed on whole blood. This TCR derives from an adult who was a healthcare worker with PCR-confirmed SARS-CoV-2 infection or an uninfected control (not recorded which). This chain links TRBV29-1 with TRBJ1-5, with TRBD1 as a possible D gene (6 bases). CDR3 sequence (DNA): TGCAGCGTTAGGGGGGATGGCAATCAGCCCCAGCATTTT. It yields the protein CSVRGDGNQPQHF.